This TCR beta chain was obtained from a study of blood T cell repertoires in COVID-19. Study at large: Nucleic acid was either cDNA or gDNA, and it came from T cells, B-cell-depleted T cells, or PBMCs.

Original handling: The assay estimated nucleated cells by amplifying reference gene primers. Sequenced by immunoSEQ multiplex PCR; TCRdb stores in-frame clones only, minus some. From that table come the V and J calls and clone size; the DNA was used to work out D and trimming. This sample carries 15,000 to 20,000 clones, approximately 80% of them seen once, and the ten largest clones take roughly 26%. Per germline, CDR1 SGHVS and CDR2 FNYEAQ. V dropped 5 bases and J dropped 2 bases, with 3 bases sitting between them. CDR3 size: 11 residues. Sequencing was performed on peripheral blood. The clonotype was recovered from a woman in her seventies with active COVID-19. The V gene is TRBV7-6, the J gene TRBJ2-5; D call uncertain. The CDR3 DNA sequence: TGTGCCAGCAGCCTACAAGAGACCCAGTACTTC. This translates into CASSLQETQYF.